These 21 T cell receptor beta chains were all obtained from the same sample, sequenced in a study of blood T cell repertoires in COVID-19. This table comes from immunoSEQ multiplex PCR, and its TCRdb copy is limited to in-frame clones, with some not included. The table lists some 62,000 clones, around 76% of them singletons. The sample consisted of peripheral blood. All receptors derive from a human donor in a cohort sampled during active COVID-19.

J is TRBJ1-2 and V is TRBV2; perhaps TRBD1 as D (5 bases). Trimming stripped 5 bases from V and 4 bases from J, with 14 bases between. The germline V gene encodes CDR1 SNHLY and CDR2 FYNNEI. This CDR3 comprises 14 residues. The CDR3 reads CASSSGSVGYGYTF. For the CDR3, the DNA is TGTGCCAGCAGTTCAGGGTCGGTAGGCTATGGCTACACCTTC. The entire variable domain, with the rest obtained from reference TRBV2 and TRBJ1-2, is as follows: EPEVTQTPSHQVTQMGQEVILRCVPISNHLYFYWYRQILGQKVEFLVSFYNNEISEKSEIFDDQFSVERPDGSNFTLKIRSTKLEDSAMYFCASSSGSVGYGYTFGSGTRLTVV.

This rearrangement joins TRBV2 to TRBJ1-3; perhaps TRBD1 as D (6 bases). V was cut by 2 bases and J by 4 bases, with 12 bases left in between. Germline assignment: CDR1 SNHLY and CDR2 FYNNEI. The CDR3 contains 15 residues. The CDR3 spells CASSENRVSGNTIYF. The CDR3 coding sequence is TGTGCCAGCAGTGAAAACAGGGTGTCCGGAAACACCATATATTTT.

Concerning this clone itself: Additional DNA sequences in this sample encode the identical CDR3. The CDR3 sequence is CASSVGQGYEKLFF. For the CDR3, the DNA is TGTGCCAGCAGCGTAGGACAGGGCTATGAAAAACTGTTTTTT. The chain recombines TRBV9 with TRBJ1-4; the match to TRBD1 covers 7 bases. The J segment lost 6 bases and the V segment lost 0 bases, leaving 2 bases of the junction unmatched. Germline V gene sequence: CDR1 SGDLS, CDR2 YYNGEE. This CDR3 has 14 residues. Variable domain in full (rest from reference TRBV9 and TRBJ1-4): DSGVTQTPKHLITATGQRVTLRCSPRSGDLSVYWYQQSLDQGLQFLIQYYNGEERAKGNILERFSAQQFPDLHSELNLSSLELGDSALYFCASSVGQGYEKLFFGSGTQLSVL.

The CDR3 DNA reads TGTGCCAGCAGCCCTCCGGGACTAAACATGAACACTGAAGCTTTCTTT. Protein product: CASSPPGLNMNTEAFF. The V call is TRBV14, the J call TRBJ1-1; TRBD1 is a possible D gene (5 bases). Germline V lookup: CDR1 SGHDN, CDR2 FVKESK. The V and J ends lost 4 bases and 0 bases respectively, with 15 bases between them. The CDR3 runs 16 residues.

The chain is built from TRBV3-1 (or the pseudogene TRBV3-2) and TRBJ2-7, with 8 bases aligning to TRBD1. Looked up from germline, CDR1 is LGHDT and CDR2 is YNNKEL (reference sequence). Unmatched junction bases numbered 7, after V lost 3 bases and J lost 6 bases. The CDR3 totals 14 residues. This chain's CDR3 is CASSHRQGSGEQYF. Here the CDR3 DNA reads TGTGCCAGCAGCCACCGACAGGGGAGCGGCGAGCAGTACTTC.

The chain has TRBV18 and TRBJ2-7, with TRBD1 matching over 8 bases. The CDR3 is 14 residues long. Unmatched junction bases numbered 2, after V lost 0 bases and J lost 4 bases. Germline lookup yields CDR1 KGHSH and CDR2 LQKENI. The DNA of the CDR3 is TGTGCCAGCTCACCACCTGACAGGGGATACGAGCAGTACTTC. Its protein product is CASSPPDRGYEQYF.

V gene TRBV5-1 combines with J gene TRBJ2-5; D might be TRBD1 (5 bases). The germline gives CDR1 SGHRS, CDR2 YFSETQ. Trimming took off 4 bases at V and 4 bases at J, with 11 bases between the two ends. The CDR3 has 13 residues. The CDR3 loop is CASSTGRSETQYF. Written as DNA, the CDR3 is TGCGCCAGCAGCACAGGACGTTCAGAGACCCAGTACTTC.

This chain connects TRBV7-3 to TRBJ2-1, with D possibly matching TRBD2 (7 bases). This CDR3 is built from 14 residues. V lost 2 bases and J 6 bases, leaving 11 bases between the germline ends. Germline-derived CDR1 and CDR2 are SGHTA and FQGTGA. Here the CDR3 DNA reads TGTGCCAGCAGCTTATATGCGGGGGCCAATGAGCAGTTCTTC. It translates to CASSLYAGANEQFF.

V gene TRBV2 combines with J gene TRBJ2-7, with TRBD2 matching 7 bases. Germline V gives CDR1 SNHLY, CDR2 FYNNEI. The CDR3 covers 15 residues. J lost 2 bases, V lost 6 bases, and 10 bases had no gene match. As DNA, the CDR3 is TGTGCCAGCAGCCCGACCGGGACTACTCCCTACGAGCAGTACTTC. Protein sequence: CASSPTGTTPYEQYF.

Here the CDR3 DNA reads TGCGCCAGCAGCTCCCAGGGGGCGCAGGCTAGAGCTTTCTTT. It encodes CASSSQGAQARAFF. The genes are TRBV5-1 and TRBJ1-1; TRBD1 matches 8 bases. The junction had 11 bases not matched to a gene; V was cut back by 3 bases and J by 10 bases. The CDR3 spans 14 residues. CDR1 and CDR2 (germline): SGHRS, YFSETQ.

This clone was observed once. The CDR3 bases are TGTGCCAGCGGCGGGACAGGGGGAAGCGGAAACATTCAGTACTTC. Amino acid sequence: CASGGTGGSGNIQYF. The chain is built from TRBV2 and TRBJ2-4; 11 bases align to TRBD1. The CDR3 is 15 amino acids. V dropped 8 bases and J dropped 6; count of bases not matched to a gene: 9. Germline V gene sequence: CDR1 SNHLY, CDR2 FYNNEI.

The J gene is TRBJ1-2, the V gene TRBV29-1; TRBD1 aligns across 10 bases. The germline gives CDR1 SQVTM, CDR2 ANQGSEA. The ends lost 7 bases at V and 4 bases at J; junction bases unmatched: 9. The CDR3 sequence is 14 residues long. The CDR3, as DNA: TGCAGCGACGAAGGACAGGGGGAATTCTATGGCTACACCTTC. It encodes CSDEGQGEFYGYTF.

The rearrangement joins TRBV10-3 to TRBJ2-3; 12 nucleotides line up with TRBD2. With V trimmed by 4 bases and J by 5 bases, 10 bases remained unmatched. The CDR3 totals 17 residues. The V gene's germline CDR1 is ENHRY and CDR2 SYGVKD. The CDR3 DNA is TGTGCCATCAGTGCCCTGTGGCTAGCGGGGGGGGGAGATACGCAGTATTTT. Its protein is CAISALWLAGGGDTQYF.

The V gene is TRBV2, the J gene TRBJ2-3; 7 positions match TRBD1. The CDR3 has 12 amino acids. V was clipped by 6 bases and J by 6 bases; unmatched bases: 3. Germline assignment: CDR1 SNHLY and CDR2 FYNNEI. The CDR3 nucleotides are TGTGCCAGCAGCGCACAGGGGGATACGCAGTATTTT. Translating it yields CASSAQGDTQYF.

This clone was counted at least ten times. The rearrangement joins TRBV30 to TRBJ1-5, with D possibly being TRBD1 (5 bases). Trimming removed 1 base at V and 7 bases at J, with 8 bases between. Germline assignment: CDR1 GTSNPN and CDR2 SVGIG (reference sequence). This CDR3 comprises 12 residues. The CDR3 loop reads CAWSDTGQPQHF. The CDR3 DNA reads TGTGCCTGGAGTGACACAGGACAGCCCCAGCATTTT.

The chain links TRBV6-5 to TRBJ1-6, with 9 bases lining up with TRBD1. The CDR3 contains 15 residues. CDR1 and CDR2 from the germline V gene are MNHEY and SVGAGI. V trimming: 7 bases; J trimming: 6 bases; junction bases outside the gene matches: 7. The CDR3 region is CASTRDRAPNSPLHF. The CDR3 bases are TGTGCCAGCACCAGGGACAGGGCCCCTAATTCACCCCTCCACTTT.

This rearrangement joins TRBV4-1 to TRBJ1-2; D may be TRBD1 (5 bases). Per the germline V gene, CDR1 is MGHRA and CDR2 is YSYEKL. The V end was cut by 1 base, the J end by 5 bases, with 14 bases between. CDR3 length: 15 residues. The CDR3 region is CASSQVDSGGYGYTF. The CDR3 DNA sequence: TGCGCCAGCAGCCAAGTCGACAGCGGGGGGTATGGCTACACCTTC.

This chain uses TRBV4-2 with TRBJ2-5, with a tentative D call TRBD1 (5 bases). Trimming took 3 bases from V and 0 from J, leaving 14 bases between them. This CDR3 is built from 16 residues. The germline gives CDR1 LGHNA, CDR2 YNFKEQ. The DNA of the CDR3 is TGTGCCAGCAGCCATGGAAAGCAGGGCAACCAAGAGACCCAGTACTTC. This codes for CASSHGKQGNQETQYF.

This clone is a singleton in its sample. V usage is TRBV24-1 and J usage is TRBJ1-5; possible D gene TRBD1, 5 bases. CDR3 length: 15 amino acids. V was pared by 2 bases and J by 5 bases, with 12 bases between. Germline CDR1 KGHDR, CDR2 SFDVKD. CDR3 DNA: TGTGCCACCAGTGATTCCCCGGAGACAGATCAGCCCCAGCATTTT. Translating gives CATSDSPETDQPQHF.

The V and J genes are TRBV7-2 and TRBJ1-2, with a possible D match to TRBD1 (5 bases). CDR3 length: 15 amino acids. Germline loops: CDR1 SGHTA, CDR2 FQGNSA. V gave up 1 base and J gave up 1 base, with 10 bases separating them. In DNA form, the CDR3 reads TGTGCCAGCAGCTTAGTAGGGGTGGGTAACTATGGCTACACCTTC. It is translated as CASSLVGVGNYGYTF.

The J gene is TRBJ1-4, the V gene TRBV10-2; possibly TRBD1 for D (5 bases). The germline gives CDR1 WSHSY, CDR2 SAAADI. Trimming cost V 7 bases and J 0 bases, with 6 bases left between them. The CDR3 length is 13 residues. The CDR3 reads CASKGTTNEKLFF. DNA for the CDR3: TGCGCCAGCAAGGGGACAACTAATGAAAAACTGTTTTTT.